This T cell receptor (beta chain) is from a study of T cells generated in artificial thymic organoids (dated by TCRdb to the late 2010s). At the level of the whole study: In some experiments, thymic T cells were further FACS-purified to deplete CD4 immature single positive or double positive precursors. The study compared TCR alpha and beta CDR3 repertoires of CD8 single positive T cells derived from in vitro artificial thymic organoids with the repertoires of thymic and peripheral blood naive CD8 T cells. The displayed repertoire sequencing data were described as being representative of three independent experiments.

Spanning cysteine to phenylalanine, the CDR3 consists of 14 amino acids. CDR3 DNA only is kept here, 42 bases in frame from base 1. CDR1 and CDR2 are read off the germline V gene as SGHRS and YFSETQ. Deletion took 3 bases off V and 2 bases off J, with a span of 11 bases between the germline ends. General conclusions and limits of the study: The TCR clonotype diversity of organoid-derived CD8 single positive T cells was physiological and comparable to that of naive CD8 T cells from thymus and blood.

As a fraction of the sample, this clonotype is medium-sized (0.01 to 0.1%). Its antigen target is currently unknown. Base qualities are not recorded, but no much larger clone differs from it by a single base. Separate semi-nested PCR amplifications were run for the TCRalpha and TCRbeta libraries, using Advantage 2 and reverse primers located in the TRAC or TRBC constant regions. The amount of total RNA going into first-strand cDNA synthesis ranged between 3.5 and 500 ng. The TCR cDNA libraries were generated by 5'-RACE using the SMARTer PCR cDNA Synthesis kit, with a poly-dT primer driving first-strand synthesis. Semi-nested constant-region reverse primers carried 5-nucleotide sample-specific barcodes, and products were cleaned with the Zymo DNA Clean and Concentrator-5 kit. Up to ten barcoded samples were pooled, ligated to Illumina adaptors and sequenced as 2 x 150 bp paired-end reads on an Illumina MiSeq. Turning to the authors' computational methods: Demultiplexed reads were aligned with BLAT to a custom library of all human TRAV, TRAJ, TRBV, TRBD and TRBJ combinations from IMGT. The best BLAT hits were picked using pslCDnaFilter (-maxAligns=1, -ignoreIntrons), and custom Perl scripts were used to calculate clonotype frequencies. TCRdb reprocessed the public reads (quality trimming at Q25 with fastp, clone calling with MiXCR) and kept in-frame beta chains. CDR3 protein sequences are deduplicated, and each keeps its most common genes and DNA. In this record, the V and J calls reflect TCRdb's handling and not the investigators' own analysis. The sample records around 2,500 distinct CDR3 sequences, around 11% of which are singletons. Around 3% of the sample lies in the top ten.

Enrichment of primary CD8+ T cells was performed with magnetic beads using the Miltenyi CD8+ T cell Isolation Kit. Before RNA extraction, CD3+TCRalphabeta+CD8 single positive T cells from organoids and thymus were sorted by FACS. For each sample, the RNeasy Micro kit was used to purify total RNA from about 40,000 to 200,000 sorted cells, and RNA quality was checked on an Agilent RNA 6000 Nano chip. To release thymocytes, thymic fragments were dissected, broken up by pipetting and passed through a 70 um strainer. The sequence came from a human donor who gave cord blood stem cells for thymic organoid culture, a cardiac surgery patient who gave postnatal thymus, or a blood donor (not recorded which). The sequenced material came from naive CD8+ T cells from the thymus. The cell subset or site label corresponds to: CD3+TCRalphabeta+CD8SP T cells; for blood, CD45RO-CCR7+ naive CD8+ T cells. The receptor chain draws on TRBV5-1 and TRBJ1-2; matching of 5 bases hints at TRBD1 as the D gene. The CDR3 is CASSYLTANYGYTF. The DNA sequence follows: TGCGCCAGCAGCTACCTGACAGCAAACTATGGCTACACCTTC.